This T cell receptor (beta chain) was identified in a study of shared clonotypes between healthy human individuals. Study outcomes and limitations: Limitation of the genetic and exposure-history diversity represented came from the few donors.

Libraries were prepared by immunoSEQ multiplex PCR; TCRdb keeps only in-frame clonotypes and omits some of them. This repertoire shows about 660,000 clones, approximately 74% found once; its top ten account for 1.5% to 2%. CDR1 and CDR2 from the germline V gene are LNHDA and SQIVND (reference sequence). V lost 4 bases and J 0 bases, leaving 10 bases between the germline ends. The CDR3 has 15 residues. Every donor, a Caucasian adult, lived in Nashville, Tennessee. On this clone itself: The target antigen is unknown.

What was sequenced was memory CD4+ T cells sorted from blood. The subset was: CD45RA-negative fraction. The chain joins TRBV19 to TRBJ1-5, with a weak D call TRBD1 (5 bases). The origin of this receptor is a woman under 40 in good health. The CDR3 nucleotides read TGTGCCAGTAGTACTCAGGGAAATAGCAATCAGCCCCAGCATTTT. Protein: CASSTQGNSNQPQHF.